These T cell receptor beta chains were read from a single sample in a study of T-cell reconstitution after alpha-beta-depleted transplantation in children. TCRdb independently ran MiXCR on the PCR reads; one entry per CDR3 protein. Here the sample spans fewer than 25,000 distinct CDR3 sequences, approximately 10% being singletons. The sequenced sample was PBMCs from the stem cell graft donor, obtained from the stem cell graft. The receptor set was obtained from a human donor who donated a stem cell graft to a child with chronic granulomatous disease. The CDR3 runs from the conserved cysteine through the conserved F or W. A D gene is named only where the DNA matches it firmly. Clone size is given for some rows only: seen once, a few or many times, or a class if the clone is expanded.

>TRBJ2-1|TRBV7-9|many|TRBD2
CASSFTGTSNNEQFF
TGTGCCAGCAGCTTTACCGGGACTAGTAACAATGAGCAGTTCTTC
>TRBJ2-7|TRBV6-1|many|-
CASSESGPPGLVLLSLSYEQYF
TGTGCCAGCAGTGAATCCGGTCCCCCCGGGCTGGTCCTCCTAAGCCTTAGCTACGAGCAGTACTTC
>TRBJ1-4|TRBV7-9|many|TRBD1
CASSLVLETGLREKLFF
TGTGCCAGCAGCTTAGTCCTTGAGACAGGGCTTCGGGAAAAACTGTTTTTT
>TRBJ1-1|TRBV5-1|many|TRBD1
CASRFTGETEAFF
TGCGCCAGCAGGTTTACAGGGGAGACTGAAGCTTTCTTT
>TRBJ2-5|TRBV5-1|-|TRBD2
CASRLAEETQYF
TGCGCCAGCCGACTAGCGGAAGAGACCCAGTACTTC
>TRBJ2-2|TRBV4-1|many|TRBD2
CASSQPGGTGELFF
TGCGCCAGCAGCCAGCCGGGGGGAACCGGGGAGCTGTTTTTT
>TRBJ2-1|TRBV12-3/TRBV12-4|-|-
CASTPRRRANEQFF
TGTGCCAGCACCCCCAGGCGCCGAGCCAATGAGCAGTTCTTC
>TRBJ2-7|TRBV12-3/TRBV12-4|many|TRBD2
CASSQTSGRAPYEQYF
TGTGCCAGCAGCCAGACTAGCGGGAGGGCCCCCTACGAGCAGTACTTC
>TRBJ2-7|TRBV5-1|many|TRBD1
CASSLTGTGFYEQYF
TGCGCCAGCAGCCTGACCGGGACAGGGTTCTACGAGCAGTACTTC
>TRBJ2-3|TRBV20-1|many|-
CSARVAEGGTDTQYF
TGCAGTGCTAGAGTAGCGGAGGGAGGCACAGATACGCAGTATTTT
>TRBJ1-2|TRBV20-1|many|-
CSARDRIANYGYTF
TGCAGTGCTAGGGACCGCATAGCTAACTATGGCTACACCTTC
>TRBJ2-1|TRBV5-1|many|-
CASSQIGQSSYNEQFF
TGCGCCAGCAGCCAGATTGGGCAGAGCTCCTACAATGAGCAGTTCTTC
>TRBJ1-2|TRBV5-6|many|-
CASSFRGGVNYGYTF
TGTGCCAGCAGCTTCAGGGGAGGGGTTAACTATGGCTACACCTTC
>TRBJ1-5|TRBV20-1|many|-
CSARESGDQPQHF
TGCAGTGCTAGAGAGTCAGGGGATCAGCCCCAGCATTTT
>TRBJ2-1|TRBV29-1|many|-
CSVDYKAGRFRIF
TGCAGCGTTGACTATAAGGCGGGACGCTTCAGGATCTTC
>TRBJ1-5|TRBV12-3/TRBV12-4|many|-
CASRGGQAYSNQPQHF
TGTGCCAGCAGGGGGGGGCAGGCCTATAGCAATCAGCCCCAGCATTTT
>TRBJ1-1|TRBV20-1|many|-
CSARDGPNTEAFF
TGCAGTGCTAGAGACGGACCAAACACTGAAGCTTTCTTT
>TRBJ2-7|TRBV10-3|many|TRBD1
CAIRAGAGQGTYEQYF
TGTGCCATCAGAGCTGGGGCCGGACAGGGAACCTACGAGCAGTACTTC
>TRBJ2-2|TRBV7-9|many|TRBD2
CASSSGLAGITGELFF
TGTGCCAGCAGCTCGGGACTAGCGGGGATCACCGGGGAGCTGTTTTTT
>TRBJ2-3|TRBV12-3/TRBV12-4|many|-
CASKDAGTDTQYF
TGTGCCAGCAAAGACGCCGGCACAGATACGCAGTATTTT
>TRBJ1-1|TRBV7-9|many|-
CASSPFLGVSTEAFF
TGTGCCAGCAGCCCCTTCCTGGGGGTGAGCACTGAAGCTTTCTTT
>TRBJ2-3|TRBV7-9|many|-
CASSLGGRADTQYF
TGTGCCAGCAGCTTAGGGGGACGGGCAGATACGCAGTATTTT
>TRBJ1-4|TRBV5-1|-|TRBD1
CASSLAPTGGNEKLFF
TGCGCCAGCAGCTTGGCTCCGACAGGGGGAAATGAAAAACTGTTTTTT
>TRBJ2-3|TRBV20-1|many|TRBD2
CSASGLGQGTQYF
TGCAGTGCTTCAGGACTAGGGCAAGGTACGCAGTATTTT